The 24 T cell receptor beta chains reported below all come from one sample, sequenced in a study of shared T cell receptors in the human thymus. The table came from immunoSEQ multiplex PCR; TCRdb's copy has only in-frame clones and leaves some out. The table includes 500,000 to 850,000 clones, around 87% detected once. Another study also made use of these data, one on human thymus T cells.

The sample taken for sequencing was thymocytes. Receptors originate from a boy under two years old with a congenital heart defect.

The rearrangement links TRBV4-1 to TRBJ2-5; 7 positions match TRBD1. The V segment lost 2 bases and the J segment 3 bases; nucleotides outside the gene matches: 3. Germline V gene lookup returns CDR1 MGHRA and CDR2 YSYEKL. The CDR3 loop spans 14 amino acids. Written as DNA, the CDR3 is TGCGCCAGCAGCCAAAGGGGGACAGAAGAGACCCAGTACTTC. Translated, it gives CASSQRGTEETQYF.

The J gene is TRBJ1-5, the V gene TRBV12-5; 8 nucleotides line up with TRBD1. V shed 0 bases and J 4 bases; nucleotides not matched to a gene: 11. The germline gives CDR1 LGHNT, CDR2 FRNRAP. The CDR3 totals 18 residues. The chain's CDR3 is CASGLVGQGHSENQPQHF. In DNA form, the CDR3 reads TGTGCTAGTGGTTTGGTCGGACAGGGTCATTCTGAGAATCAGCCCCAGCATTTT.

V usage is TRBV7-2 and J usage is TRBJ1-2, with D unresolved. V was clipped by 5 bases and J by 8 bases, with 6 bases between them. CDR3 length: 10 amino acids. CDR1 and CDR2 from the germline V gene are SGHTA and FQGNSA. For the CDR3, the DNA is TGTGCCAGCAGCCCCGTGGGCTACACCTTC. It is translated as CASSPVGYTF. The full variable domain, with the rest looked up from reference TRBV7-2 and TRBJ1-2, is GAGVSQSPSNKVTEKGKDVELRCDPISGHTALYWYRQSLGQGLEFLIYFQGNSAPDKSGLPSDRFSAERTGGSVSTLTIQRTQQEDSAVYLCASSPVGYTFGSGTRLTVV.

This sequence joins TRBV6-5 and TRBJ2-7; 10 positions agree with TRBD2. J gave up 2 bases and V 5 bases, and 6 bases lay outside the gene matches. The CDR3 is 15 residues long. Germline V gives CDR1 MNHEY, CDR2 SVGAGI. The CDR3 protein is CASSGPSGGAYEQYF. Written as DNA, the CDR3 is TGTGCCAGCAGTGGCCCTAGCGGGGGTGCCTACGAGCAGTACTTC.

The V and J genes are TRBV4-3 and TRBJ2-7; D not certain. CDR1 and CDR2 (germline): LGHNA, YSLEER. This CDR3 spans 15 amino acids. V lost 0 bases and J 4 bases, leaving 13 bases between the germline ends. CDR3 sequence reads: CASSQESGVTYEQYF. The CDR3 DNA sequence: TGCGCCAGCAGCCAAGAATCTGGAGTTACTTACGAGCAGTACTTC.

The CDR3 protein is CASSESTRTSGRTDTQYF. The CDR3 DNA sequence: TGCGCCAGCAGTGAGTCGACTAGAACTAGCGGCCGCACAGATACGCAGTATTTT. The rearrangement links TRBV10-1 to TRBJ2-3, with 8 bases identical to TRBD2. The germline CDR1 and CDR2 sequences are WNHNN and SYGVQD (reference sequence). The CDR3 extends over 18 amino acids. Unmatched junction bases numbered 9, after V lost 0 bases and J lost 1 base.

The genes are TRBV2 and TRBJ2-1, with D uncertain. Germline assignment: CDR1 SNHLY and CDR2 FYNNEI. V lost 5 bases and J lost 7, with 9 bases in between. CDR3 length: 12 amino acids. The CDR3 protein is CASSNAWNEQFF. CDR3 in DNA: TGTGCCAGCAGTAATGCGTGGAATGAGCAGTTCTTC.

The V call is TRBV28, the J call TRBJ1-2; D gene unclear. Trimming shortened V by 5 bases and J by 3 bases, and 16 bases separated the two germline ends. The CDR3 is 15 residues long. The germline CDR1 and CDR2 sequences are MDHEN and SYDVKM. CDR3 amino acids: CASSPGGVRDYGYTF. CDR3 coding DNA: TGTGCCAGCAGTCCCGGCGGGGTAAGGGACTATGGCTACACCTTC.

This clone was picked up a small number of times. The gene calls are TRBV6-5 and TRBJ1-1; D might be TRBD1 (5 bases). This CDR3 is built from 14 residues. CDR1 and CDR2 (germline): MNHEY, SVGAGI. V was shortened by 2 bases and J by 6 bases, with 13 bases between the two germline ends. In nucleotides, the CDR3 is TGTGCCAGCAGTTACGACCAGGGTAGTGCTGAAGCTTTCTTT. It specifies CASSYDQGSAEAFF.

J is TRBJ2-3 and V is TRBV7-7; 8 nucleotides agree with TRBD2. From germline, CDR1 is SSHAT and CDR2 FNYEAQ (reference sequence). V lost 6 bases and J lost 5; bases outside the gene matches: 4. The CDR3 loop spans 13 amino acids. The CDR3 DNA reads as TGTGCCAGCAGACCTCTAGCGGGAGATACGCAGTATTTT. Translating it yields CASRPLAGDTQYF. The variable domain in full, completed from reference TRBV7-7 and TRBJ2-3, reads GAGVSQSPRYKVTKRGQDVTLRCDPISSHATLYWYQQALGQGPEFLTYFNYEAQPDKSGLPSDRFSAERPEGSISTLTIQRTEQRDSAMYRCASRPLAGDTQYFGPGTRLTVL.

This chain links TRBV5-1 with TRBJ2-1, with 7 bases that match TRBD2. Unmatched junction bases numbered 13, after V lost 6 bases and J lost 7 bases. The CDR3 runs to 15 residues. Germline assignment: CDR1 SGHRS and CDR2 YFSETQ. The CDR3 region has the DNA TGCGCCAGCACCTCAAAGGGAGGGTCCTGTAATGAGCAGTTCTTC. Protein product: CASTSKGGSCNEQFF.

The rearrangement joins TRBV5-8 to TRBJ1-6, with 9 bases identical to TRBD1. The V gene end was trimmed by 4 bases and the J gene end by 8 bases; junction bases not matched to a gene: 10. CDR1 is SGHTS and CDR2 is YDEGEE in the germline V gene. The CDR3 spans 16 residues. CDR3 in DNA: TGTGCCAGCAGCCCGCCGAGGGACAGGGTTTATTCACCCCTCCACTTT. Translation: CASSPPRDRVYSPLHF.

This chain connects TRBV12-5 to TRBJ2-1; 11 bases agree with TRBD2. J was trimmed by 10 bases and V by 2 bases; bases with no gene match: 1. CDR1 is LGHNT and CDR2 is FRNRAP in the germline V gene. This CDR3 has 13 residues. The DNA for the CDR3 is TGTGCTAGTGGTTTGCCTAGCGGGAGGGAGCAGTTCTTC. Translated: CASGLPSGREQFF.

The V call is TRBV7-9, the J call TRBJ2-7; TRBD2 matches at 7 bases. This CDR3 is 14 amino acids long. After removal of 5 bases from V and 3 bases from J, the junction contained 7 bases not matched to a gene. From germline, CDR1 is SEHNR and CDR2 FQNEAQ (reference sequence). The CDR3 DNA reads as TGTGCCAGCAGCGCAAAGGCTAGCGGCTACGAGCAGTACTTC. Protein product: CASSAKASGYEQYF.

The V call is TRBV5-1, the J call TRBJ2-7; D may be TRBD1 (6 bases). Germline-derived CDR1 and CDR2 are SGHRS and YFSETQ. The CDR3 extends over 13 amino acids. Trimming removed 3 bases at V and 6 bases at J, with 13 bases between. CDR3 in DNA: TGCGCCAGCAGCTCCCCGACAGGTGGCGAGCAGTACTTC. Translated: CASSSPTGGEQYF.

CDR3 nucleotide sequence: TGCGCCAGCAGCTTGGTCGTCTCCTACGAGCAGTACTTC. Translation gives CASSLVVSYEQYF. The genes are TRBV5-1 and TRBJ2-7; D unclear. Germline CDR1 is SGHRS and CDR2 is YFSETQ. This CDR3 has 13 amino acids. V lost 0 bases, J lost 0 bases, and 4 bases lay in between. Together with reference TRBV5-1 and TRBJ2-7, the CDR3 gives the full variable domain: KAGVTQTPRYLIKTRGQQVTLSCSPISGHRSVSWYQQTPGQGLQFLFEYFSETQRNKGNFPGRFSGRQFSNSRSEMNVSTLELGDSALYLCASSLVVSYEQYFGPGTRLTVT.

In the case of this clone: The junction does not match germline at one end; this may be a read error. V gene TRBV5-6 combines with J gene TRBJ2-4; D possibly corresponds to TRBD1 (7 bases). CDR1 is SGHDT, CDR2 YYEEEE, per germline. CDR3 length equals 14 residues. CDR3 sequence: CASSPGRGTAIRYF. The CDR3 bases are TGTGCCAGCAGCCCGGGTCGCGGGACAGCCATTCGGTACTTC.

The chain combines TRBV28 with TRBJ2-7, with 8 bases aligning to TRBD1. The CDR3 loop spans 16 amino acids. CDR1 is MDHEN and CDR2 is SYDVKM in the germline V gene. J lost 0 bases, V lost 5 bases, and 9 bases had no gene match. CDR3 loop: CASSISRTGPSYEQYF. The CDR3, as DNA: TGTGCCAGCAGTATTTCCCGGACAGGGCCCTCCTACGAGCAGTACTTC.

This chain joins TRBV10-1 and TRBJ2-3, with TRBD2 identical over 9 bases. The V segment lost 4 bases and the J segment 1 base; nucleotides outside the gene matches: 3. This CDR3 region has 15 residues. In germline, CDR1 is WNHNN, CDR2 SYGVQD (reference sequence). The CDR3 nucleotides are TGCGCCAGCAGTGTGCGGACTAGCGGCACAGATACGCAGTATTTT. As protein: CASSVRTSGTDTQYF.

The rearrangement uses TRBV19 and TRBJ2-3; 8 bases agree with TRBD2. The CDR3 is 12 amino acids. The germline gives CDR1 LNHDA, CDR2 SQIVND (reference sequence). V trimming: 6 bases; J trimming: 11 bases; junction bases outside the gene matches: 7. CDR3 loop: CASSTLADKQYF. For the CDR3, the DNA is TGTGCCAGTAGCACACTAGCGGACAAGCAGTATTTT. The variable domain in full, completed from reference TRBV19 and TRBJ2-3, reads DGGITQSPKYLFRKEGQNVTLSCEQNLNHDAMYWYRQDPGQGLRLIYYSQIVNDFQKGDIAEGYSVSREKKESFPLTVTSAQKNPTAFYLCASSTLADKQYFGPGTRLTVL.

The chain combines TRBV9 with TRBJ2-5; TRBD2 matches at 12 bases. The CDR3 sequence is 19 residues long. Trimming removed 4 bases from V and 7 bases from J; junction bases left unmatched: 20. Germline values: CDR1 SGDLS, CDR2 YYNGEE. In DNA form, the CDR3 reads TGTGCCAGCAGCCCGGAAGAGAAACTAGCGGGGGGCCTTGCGAGGACCCAGTACTTC. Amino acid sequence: CASSPEEKLAGGLARTQYF.

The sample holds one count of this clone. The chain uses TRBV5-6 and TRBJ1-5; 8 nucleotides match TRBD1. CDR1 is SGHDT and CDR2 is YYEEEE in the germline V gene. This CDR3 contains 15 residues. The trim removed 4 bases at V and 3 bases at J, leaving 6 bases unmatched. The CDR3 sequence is CASSQAGQDNQPQHF. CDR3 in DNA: TGTGCCAGCAGCCAGGCGGGACAGGACAATCAGCCCCAGCATTTT.

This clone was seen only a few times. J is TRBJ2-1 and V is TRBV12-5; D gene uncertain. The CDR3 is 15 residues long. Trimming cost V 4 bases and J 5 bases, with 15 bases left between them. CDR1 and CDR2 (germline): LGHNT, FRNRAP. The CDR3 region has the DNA TGTGCTAGTGGTTATGAATCGGGTTACGACAATGAGCAGTTCTTC. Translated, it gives CASGYESGYDNEQFF.

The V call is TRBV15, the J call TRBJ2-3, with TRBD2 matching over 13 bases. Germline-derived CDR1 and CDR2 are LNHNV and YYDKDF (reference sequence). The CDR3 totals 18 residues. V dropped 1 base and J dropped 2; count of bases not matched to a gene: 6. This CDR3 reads CATSRGRLAGGITDTQYF. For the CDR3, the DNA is TGTGCCACCAGCAGAGGCCGACTAGCGGGGGGTATCACAGATACGCAGTATTTT.